This is a list of T cell receptor beta chains from one sample in a study of cytomegalovirus exposure and HLA in healthy donors. Using immunoSEQ multiplex PCR, the repertoire was profiled, and TCRdb retains in-frame clones only, with some absent. The sample consists of under 200,000 clones, more than 9.5% of them appearing once. Sequenced: PBMCs. Receptor source: a man aged 50 to 59 in good health and CMV-seropositive. CDR3s include the opening cysteine and the closing phenylalanine or tryptophan. The D gene is left open where the match is weak.

j_gene: TRBJ1-3
v_gene: TRBV19
d_gene: -
CDR3aa: CASSTEPGRGNTIYF

j_gene: TRBJ1-6
v_gene: TRBV5-1
d_gene: -
CDR3aa: CASSLAGDSLHF

j_gene: TRBJ1-1
v_gene: TRBV19
d_gene: -
CDR3aa: CASSTRTNTEAFF

j_gene: TRBJ1-1
v_gene: TRBV19
d_gene: -
CDR3aa: CASSTGPRTEAFF

j_gene: TRBJ1-6
v_gene: TRBV7-2
d_gene: -
CDR3aa: CASSLTGGSLGSPLHF

j_gene: TRBJ1-5
v_gene: TRBV6-5
d_gene: -
CDR3aa: CASSSYGGSGNQPQHF

j_gene: TRBJ1-1
v_gene: TRBV4-3
d_gene: -
CDR3aa: CASSQVAVLNTEAFF

j_gene: TRBJ1-2
v_gene: TRBV7-2
d_gene: TRBD1
CDR3aa: CASSPSGTGGIYGYTF

j_gene: TRBJ1-3
v_gene: TRBV7-6
d_gene: TRBD1
CDR3aa: CASSLQGAGGNTIYF

j_gene: TRBJ2-5
v_gene: TRBV6-5
d_gene: TRBD2
CDR3aa: CASSYSRGGRETQYF